Here is one T cell receptor (beta chain) with its context. These data originate in a study of OX40 agonist ivuxolimab in advanced cancers. Some clones are missing from TCRdb's copy, which holds only in-frame ones; the method was immunoSEQ multiplex PCR. The sample comprises tens of thousands of clones, 88% of which are singletons, and 4.1% rests with the top ten. Germline-derived CDR1 and CDR2 are MDHEN and SYDVKM. The V and J ends lost 5 bases and 4 bases respectively, with 12 bases between them. The CDR3 spans 13 residues. This chain links TRBV28 with TRBJ2-7; D gene ambiguous. The receptor was isolated from an adult with an advanced solid tumor such as melanoma, head and neck, liver or kidney cancer. The sequencing used CD4+ or CD8+ T cells sorted from blood, collected in a trial of the OX40 agonist ivuxolimab. CDR3 DNA sequence: TGTGCCAGCAGTGACCTAAGACCGTACGAGCAGTACTTC. It translates to CASSDLRPYEQYF. The whole variable domain, filled in from reference TRBV28 and TRBJ2-7, reads DVKVTQSSRYLVKRTGEKVFLECVQDMDHENMFWYRQDPGLGLRLIYFSYDVKMKEKGDIPEGYSVSREKKERFSLILESASTNQTSMYLCASSDLRPYEQYFGPGTRLTVT.